This T cell receptor (beta chain) is from a study of post-analysis software for immune sequencing data. In the study overall: Courses of disease covered relapsing-remitting, secondary progressive and progressive-relapsing multiple sclerosis.

The CDR3 totals 16 residues. Trimming pared 6 bases from V and 1 base from J, leaving 16 bases between. Germline lookup yields CDR1 LGHNT and CDR2 FRNRAP. Regarding the study as a whole: In patients, five or six TRBV segments were more frequent than in controls, with TRBV5-6, TRBV5-1 and TRBV20-1 among them. Compared with controls, patients showed significantly lower normalized Chao1 diversity.

In the case of this clonotype: Antigen: not known.

Built from TCR beta cDNA, the libraries had unique molecular identifiers in them. TCRdb processed the PCR reads anew with MiXCR; each CDR3 protein has one entry. There are roughly 800,000 distinct CDR3 sequences in the sample; roughly 50% occur only once, and under 6% lies in the top ten. The chain carries TRBV12-5 and TRBJ2-1; D is perhaps TRBD2 (5 bases). The material sequenced was blood. The sequence came from a girl aged 10 to 17 with multiple sclerosis. As DNA, the CDR3 is TGTGCTAGTGGCCCACACCAGTCGGGATCCTACAATGAGCAGTTCTTC. Translation gives CASGPHQSGSYNEQFF.